The sequence of this TCR beta chain was determined in a study of cytomegalovirus exposure and HLA in healthy donors (dated by TCRdb to the late 2010s). Turning to the overall study: The 700 or so repertoires of the first cohort and the roughly 120 validation repertoires were produced on the same platform, according to a later analysis. A separate validation cohort of roughly 120 different subjects was used in addition to the roughly 670-subject first cohort. High-throughput TCR immunosequencing, statistical association of individual TCRs with disease status, and machine learning were combined to predict cytomegalovirus infection status. The aim of the study was to test whether cataloging public T cell receptors could identify signatures of past pathogen exposure.

The donors belonged to the validation cohort of approximately 130 subjects, which was separate from the roughly 700-subject first cohort. Receptors were amplified or captured by the immunoSEQ multiplex PCR assay. As for the authors' bioinformatics: A statistical classification framework was developed to diagnose cytomegalovirus status using the catalog of TCR beta chain sequences. TCRdb provides this immuneACCESS table in a form limited to in-frame rearrangements. Some clones are lacking; in checked studies, under half of them reflect an unresolved V gene, and why the rest are absent is not known. The DNA gave D and trimming, while V, J and clone size come from that table. For this sample the table gives around 58,000 clones, of which approximately 90% were detected only once. In total, the top ten clones hold over 1.5% of the sample. Of note for this clone: Its antigen specificity is not known. Per-base quality was not reported, and no clone a single base away is much larger than it.

The paper as a whole reports these results and caveats: The classifier was reported to diagnose cytomegalovirus status with high specificity and sensitivity in both the original cohort and the validation cohort. A later analysis had no HLA typing for the validation cohort, so co-occurrence there was scored across all 130 or so repertoires. According to the authors, the approach could potentially be generalized to other disease states and immunological phenotypes. The study gave a list of 150 to 200 TCR beta chains associated with cytomegalovirus. In a later analysis, TCRs clustered in the first cohort were found to also tend to co-occur in the roughly 130 validation repertoires, with approximately 95% of cluster scores above 0. A few of the identified cytomegalovirus-associated TCR beta chains were confirmed in vitro to be specific for cytomegalovirus antigens. Most TCR sequences were observed very rarely across donors, whereas some public TCRs were present in many individuals.

At the junction V is shortened by 0 bases and J by 13 bases, with 11 bases in between. The CDR3 has 12 amino acids, counting the end cysteine and phenylalanine. Left in the record is the CDR3 DNA by itself, 36 bases read in frame from the first base. The germline V gene provides CDR1 SGHRS and CDR2 YFSETQ. The chain is encoded by TRBV5-1 joined to TRBJ2-1, and perhaps TRBD1 as D gene, on 5 matching bases. This clonotype was sampled from a woman under 30 in good health and CMV-seronegative. The material sequenced was PBMCs. The CDR3: CASSLGTGLQFF. The DNA sequence is as follows: TGCGCCAGCAGCTTGGGTACAGGCCTCCAGTTCTTC.